The present T cell receptor (beta chain) was sequenced within a study of shared clonotypes between healthy human individuals. General study findings and limits: It was only blood that was sampled, and tissue repertoires likely differ. The donor pool, a small one, limited the genetic and exposure-history diversity represented. Among non-shared clonotypes, generation probabilities were lower than among those shared by all four donors.

Trimming left V 2 bases short and J 7 bases short, with 15 bases between. CDR1 is SNHLY and CDR2 is FYNNEI in the germline V gene. The CDR3 is made up of 14 amino acids. This clone came up a few times. Antigen specificity is unknown. The genomic DNA of each subset was split evenly across several immunoSEQ plates. Here immunoSEQ multiplex PCR was the method, and the copy in TCRdb shows in-frame clones only, minus some. The repertoire includes over a million clones, around 95% of them detected once, and 1% to 1.5% sits in the top ten. The sequence was collected from a young man in good health. The gene calls are TRBV2 and TRBJ2-7; weak D call: TRBD1 (7 bases). The sample consisted of naive CD4+ T cells sorted from blood. The subset is: CD45RA+ positively selected. The CDR3 is CASSEQGRGAEQYF. CDR3 nucleotides: TGTGCCAGCAGTGAACAAGGCAGGGGGGCTGAGCAGTACTTC.